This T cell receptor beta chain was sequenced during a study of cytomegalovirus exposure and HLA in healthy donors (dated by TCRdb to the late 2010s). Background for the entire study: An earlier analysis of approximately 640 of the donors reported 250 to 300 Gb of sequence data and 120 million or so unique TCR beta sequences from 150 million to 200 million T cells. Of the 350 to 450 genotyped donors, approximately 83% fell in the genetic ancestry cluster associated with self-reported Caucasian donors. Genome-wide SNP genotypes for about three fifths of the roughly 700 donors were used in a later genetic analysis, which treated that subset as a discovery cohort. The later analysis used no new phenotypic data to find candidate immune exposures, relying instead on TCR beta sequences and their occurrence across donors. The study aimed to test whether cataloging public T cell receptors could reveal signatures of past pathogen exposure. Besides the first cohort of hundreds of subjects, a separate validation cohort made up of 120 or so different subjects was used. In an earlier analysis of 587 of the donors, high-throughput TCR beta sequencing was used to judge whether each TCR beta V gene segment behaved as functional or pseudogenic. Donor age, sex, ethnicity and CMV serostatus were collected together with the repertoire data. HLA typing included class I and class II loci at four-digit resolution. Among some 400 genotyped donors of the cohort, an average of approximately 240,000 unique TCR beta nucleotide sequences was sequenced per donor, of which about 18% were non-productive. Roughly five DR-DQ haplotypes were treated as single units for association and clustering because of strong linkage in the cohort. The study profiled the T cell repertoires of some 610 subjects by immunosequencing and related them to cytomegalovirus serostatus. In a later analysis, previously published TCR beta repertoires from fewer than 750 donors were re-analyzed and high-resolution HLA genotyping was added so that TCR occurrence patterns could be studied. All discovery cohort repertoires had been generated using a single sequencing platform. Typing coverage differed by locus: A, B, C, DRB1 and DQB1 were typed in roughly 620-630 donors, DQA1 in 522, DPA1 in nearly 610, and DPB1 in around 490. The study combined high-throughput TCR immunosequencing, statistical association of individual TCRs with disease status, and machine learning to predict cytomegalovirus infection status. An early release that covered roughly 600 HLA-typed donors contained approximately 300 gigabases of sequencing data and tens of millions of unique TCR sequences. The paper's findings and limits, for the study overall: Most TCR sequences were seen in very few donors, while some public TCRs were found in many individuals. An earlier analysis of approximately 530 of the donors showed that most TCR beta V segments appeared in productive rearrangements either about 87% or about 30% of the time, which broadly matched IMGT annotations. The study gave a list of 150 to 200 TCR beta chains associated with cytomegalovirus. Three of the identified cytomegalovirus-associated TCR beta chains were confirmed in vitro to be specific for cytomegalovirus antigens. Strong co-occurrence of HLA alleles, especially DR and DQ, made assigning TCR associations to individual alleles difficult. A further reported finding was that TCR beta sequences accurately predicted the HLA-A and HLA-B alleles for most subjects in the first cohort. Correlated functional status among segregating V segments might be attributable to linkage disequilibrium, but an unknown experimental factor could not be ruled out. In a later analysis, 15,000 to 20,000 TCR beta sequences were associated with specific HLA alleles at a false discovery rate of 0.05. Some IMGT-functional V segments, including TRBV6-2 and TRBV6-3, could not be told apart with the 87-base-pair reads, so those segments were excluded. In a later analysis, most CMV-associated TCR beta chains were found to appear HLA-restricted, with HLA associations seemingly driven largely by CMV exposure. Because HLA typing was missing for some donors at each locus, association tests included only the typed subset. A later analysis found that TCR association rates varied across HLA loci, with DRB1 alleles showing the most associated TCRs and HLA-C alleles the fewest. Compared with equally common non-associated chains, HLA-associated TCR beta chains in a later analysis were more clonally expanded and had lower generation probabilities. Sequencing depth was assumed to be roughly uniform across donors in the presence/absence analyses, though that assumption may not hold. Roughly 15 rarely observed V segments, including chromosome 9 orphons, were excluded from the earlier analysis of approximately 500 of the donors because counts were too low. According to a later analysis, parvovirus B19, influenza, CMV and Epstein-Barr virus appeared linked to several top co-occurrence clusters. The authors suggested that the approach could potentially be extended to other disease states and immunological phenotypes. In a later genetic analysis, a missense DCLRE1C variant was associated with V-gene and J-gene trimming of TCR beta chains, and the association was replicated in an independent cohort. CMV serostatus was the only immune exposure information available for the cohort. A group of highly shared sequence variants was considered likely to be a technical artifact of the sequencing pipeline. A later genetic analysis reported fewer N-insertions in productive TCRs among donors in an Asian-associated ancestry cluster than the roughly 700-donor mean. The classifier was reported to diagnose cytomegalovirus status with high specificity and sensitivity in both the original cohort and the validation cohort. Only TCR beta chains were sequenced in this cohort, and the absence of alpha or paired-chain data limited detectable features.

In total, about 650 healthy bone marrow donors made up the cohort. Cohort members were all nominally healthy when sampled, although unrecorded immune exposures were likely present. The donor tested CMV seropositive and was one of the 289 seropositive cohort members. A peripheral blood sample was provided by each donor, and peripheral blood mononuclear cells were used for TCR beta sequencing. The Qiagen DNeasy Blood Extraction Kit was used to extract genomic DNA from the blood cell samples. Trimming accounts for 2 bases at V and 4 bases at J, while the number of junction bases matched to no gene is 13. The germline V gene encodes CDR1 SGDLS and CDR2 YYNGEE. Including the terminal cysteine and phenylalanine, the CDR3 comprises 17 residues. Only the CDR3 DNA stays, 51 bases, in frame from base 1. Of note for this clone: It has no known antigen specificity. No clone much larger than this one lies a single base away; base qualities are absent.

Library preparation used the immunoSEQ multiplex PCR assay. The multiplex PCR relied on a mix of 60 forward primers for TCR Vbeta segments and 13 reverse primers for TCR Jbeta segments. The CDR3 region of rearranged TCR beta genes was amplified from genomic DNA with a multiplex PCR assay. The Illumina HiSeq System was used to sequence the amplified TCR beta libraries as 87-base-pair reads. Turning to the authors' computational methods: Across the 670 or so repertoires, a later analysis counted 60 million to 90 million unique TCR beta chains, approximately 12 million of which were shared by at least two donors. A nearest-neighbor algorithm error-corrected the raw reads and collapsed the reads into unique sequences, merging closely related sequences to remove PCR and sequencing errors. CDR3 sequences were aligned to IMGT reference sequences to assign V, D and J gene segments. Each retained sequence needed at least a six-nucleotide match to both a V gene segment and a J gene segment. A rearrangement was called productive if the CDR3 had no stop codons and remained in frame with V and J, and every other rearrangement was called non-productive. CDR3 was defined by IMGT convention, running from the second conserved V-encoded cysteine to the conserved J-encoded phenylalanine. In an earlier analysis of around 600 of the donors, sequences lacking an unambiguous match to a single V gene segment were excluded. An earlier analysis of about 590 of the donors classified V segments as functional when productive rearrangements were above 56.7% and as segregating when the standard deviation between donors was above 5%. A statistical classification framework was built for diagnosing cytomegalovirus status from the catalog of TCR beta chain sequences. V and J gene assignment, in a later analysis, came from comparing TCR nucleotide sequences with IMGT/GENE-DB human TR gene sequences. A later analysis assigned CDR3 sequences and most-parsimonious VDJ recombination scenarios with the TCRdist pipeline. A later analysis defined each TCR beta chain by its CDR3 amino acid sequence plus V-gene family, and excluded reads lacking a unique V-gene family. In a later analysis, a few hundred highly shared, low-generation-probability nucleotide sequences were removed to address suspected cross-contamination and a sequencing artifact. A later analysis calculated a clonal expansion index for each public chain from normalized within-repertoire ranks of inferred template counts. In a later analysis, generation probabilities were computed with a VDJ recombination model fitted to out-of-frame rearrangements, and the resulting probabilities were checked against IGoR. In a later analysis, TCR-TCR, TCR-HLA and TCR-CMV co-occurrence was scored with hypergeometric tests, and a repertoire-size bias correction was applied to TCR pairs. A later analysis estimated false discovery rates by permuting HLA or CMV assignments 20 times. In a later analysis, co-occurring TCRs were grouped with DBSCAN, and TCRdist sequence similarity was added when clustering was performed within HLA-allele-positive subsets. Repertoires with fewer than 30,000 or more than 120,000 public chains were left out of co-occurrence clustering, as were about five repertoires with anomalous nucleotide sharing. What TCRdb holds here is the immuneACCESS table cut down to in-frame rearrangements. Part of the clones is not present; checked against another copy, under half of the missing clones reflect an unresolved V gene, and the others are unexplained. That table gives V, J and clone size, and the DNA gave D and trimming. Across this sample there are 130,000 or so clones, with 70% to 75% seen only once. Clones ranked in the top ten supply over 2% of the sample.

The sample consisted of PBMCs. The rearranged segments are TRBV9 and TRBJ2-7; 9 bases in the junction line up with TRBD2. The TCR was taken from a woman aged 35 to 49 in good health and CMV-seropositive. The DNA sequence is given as TGTGCCAGCAGCGTCGGGCGGGAACGGCGGGAGGGATACGAGCAGTACTTC. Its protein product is CASSVGRERREGYEQYF.